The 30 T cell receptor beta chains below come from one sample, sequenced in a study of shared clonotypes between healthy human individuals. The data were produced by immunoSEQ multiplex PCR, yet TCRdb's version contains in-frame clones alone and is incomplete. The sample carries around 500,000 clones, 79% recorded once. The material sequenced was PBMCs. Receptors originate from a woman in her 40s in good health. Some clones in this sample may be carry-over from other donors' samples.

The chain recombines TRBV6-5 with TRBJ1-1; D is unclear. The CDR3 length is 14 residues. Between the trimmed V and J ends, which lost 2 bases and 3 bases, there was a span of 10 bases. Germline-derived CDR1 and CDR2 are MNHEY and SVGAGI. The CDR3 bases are TGTGCCAGCAGTTACGACCATCTCGACACTGAAGCTTTCTTT. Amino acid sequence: CASSYDHLDTEAFF.

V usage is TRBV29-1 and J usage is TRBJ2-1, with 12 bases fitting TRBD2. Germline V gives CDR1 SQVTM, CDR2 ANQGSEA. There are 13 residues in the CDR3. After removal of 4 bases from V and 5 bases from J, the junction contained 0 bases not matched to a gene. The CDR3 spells CSVGTSGDNEQFF. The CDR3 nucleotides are TGCAGCGTTGGGACTAGCGGGGACAATGAGCAGTTCTTC.

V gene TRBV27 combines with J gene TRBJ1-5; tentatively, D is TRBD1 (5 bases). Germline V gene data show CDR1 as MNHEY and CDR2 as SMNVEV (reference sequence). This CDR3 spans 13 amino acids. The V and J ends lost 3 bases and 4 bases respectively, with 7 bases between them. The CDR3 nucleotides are TGTGCCAGCAGTTTTTCAGGGAATCAGCCCCAGCATTTT. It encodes CASSFSGNQPQHF.

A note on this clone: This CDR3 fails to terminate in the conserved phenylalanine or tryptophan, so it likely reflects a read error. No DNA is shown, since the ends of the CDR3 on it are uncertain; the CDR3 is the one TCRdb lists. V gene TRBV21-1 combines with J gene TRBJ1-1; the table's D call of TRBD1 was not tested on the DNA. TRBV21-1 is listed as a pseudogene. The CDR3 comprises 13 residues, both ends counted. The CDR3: CASSKYRDTEAFL.

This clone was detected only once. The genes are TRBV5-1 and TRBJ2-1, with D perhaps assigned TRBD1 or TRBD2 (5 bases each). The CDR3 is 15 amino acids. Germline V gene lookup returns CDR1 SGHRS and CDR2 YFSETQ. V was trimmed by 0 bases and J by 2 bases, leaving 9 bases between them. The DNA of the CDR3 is TGCGCCAGCAGCTTGGCGGGACCAACCTACAATGAGCAGTTCTTC. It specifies CASSLAGPTYNEQFF.

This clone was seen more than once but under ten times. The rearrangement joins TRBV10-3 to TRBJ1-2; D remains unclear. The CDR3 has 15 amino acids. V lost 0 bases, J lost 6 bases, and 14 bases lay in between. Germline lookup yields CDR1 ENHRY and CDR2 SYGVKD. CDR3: CAISESSREYDGYTF. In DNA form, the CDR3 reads TGTGCCATCAGTGAGTCGAGTAGGGAGTACGATGGCTACACCTTC.

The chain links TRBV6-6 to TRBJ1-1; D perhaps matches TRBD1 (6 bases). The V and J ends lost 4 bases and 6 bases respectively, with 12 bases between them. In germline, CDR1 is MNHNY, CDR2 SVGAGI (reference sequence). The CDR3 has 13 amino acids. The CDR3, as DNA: TGTGCCAGCAGTTTTTTAGAGGGGGCTGAAGCTTTCTTT. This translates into CASSFLEGAEAFF.

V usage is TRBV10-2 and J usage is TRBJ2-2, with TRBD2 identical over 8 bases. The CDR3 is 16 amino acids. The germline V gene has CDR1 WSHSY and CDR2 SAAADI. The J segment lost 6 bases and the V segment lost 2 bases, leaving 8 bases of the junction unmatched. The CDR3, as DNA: TGCGCCAGCAGTGAGCACGACGGGAGGGCCGCCGGGGAGCTGTTTTTT. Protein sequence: CASSEHDGRAAGELFF.

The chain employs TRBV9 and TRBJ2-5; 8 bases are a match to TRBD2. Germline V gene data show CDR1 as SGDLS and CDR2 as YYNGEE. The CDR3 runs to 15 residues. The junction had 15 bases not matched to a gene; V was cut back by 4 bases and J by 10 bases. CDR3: CASSPGTSLQEVQYF. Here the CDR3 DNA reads TGTGCCAGCAGCCCCGGGACTAGTCTCCAAGAGGTCCAGTACTTC.

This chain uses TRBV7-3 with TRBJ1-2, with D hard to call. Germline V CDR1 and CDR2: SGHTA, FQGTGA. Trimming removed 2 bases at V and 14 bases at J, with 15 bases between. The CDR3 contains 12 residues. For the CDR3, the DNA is TGTGCCAGCAGCTTATTCGGAATGACGTGGACCTTC. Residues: CASSLFGMTWTF. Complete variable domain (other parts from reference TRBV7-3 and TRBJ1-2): GAGVSQTPSNKVTEKGKYVELRCDPISGHTALYWYRQSLGQGPEFLIYFQGTGAADDSGLPNDRFFAVRPEGSVSTLKIQRTERGDSAVYLCASSLFGMTWTFGSGTRLTVV.

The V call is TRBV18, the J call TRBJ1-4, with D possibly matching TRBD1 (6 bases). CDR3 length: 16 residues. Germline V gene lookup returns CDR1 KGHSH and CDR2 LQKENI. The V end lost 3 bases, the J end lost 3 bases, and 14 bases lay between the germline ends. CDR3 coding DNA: TGTGCCAGCTCACCCCCGGGGGCGCCGGCTAATGAAAAACTGTTTTTT. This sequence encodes CASSPPGAPANEKLFF.

In nucleotides, the CDR3 is TGTGCCAGCAAACGGTGGCGAGAGTACGAGACCTATGGCTACACCTTC. Translation gives CASKRWREYETYGYTF. J is TRBJ1-2 and V is TRBV5-2. TRBV5-2 is recorded as a pseudogene. This CDR3 comprises 16 residues.

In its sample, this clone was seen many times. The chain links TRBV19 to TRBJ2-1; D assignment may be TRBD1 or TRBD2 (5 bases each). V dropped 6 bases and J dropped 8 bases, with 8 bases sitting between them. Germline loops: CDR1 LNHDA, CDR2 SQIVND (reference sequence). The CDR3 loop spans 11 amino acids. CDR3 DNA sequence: TGTGCCAGTAGGGGGGTCCATGAGCAGTTCTTC. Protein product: CASRGVHEQFF.

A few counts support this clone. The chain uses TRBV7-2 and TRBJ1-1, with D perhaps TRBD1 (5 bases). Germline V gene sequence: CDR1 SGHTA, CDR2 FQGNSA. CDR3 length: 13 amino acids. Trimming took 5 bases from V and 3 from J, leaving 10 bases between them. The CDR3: CASSAGRDTEAFF. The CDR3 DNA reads TGTGCCAGCAGCGCAGGGCGGGACACTGAAGCTTTCTTT.

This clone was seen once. The DNA of the CDR3 is TGCGCCAGCAGCTTGAGGGGGACAGGGTCTAACACTGAAGCTTTCTTT. This gives the protein CASSLRGTGSNTEAFF. V is TRBV5-1 and J is TRBJ1-1, with 9 positions matching TRBD1. The V and J ends lost 1 base and 2 bases, in that order; junction bases with no gene match: 6. This CDR3 spans 16 amino acids. CDR1 and CDR2 (germline): SGHRS, YFSETQ.

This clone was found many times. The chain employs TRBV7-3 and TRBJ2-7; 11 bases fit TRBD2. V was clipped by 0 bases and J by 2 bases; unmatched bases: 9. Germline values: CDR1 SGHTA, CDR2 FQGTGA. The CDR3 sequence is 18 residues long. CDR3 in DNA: TGTGCCAGCAGCTTAACCTCTAGCGGGAGGAGTAGCCCCTACGAGCAGTACTTC. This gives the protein CASSLTSSGRSSPYEQYF.

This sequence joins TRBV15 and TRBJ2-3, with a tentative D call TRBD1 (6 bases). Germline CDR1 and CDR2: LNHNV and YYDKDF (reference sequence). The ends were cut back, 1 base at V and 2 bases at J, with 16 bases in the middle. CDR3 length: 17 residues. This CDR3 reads CATSRVLGASFTDTQYF. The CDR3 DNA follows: TGTGCCACCAGCAGAGTTCTGGGGGCTAGCTTCACAGATACGCAGTATTTT.

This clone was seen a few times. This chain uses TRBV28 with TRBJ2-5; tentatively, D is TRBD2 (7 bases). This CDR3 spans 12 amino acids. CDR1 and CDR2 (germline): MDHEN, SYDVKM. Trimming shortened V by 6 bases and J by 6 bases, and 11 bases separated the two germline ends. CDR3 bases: TGTGCCAGCAGCCGGGGGGCGCAGACCCAGTACTTC. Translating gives CASSRGAQTQYF.

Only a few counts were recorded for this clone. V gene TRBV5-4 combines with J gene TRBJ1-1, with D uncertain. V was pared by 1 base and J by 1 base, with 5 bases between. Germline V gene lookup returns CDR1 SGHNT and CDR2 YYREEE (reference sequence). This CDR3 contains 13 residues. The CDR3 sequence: CASSLKQNTEAFF. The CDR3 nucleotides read TGTGCCAGCAGCTTGAAACAGAACACTGAAGCTTTCTTT.

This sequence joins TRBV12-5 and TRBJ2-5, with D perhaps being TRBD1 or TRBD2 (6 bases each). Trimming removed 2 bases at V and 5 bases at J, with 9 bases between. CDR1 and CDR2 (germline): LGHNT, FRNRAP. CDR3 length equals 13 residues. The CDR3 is CASGLRRGETQYF. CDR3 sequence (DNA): TGTGCTAGTGGTTTGAGGAGGGGGGAGACCCAGTACTTC.

The CDR3 DNA reads as TGTGCCAGCAGTTTATTTTGGAGAACCGGGGAGCTGTTTTTT. Translating it yields CASSLFWRTGELFF. The J gene is TRBJ2-2, the V gene TRBV27; D remains unclear. The CDR3 covers 14 residues. Germline V gene sequence: CDR1 MNHEY, CDR2 SMNVEV (reference sequence). Trimming shortened V by 1 base and J by 5 bases, and 8 bases separated the two germline ends.

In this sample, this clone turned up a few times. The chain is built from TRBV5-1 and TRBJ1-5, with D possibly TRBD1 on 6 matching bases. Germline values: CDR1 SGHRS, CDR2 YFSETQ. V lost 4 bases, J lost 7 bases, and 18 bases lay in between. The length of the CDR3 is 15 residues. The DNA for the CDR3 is TGCGCCAGCAGCCCAGGGACATCCAAGGGACAGCCCCAGCATTTT. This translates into CASSPGTSKGQPQHF.

CDR3 nucleotides: TGTGCCAGCAGCCCGCACTCCGGGACAGGGTCCCCTGAAGCTTTCTTT. As protein: CASSPHSGTGSPEAFF. The rearrangement joins TRBV4-2 to TRBJ1-1; 9 nucleotides match TRBD1. CDR1 is LGHNA and CDR2 is YNFKEQ in the germline V gene. The CDR3 runs 16 residues. Losses at the gene ends were 4 bases for V and 6 bases for J; bases not matched to a gene: 12.

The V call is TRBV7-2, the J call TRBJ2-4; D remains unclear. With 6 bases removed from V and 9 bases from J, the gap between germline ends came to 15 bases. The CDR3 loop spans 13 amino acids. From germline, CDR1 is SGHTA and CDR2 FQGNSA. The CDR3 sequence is CASSYSQLGIQYF. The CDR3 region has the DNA TGTGCCAGCAGTTACAGCCAGCTGGGCATTCAGTACTTC.

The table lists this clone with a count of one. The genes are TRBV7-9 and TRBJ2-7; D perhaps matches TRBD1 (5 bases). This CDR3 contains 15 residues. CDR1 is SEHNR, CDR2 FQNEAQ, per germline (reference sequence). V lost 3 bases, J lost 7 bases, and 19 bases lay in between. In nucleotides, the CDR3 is TGTGCCAGCAGCTTGTCGACAGACCATAGCAGAGAGCAGTACTTC. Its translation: CASSLSTDHSREQYF.

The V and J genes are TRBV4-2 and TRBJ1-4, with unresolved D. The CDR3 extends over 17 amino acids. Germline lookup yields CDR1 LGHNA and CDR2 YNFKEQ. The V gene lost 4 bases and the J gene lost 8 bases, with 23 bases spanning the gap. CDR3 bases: TGTGCCAGCAGCCGGCTTGGGGAGCCGACGTTGTTCGAAAAACTGTTTTTT. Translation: CASSRLGEPTLFEKLFF.

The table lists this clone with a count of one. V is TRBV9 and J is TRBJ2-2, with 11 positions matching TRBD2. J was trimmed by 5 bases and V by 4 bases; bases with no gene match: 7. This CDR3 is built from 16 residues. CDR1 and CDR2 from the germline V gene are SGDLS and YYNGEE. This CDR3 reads CASSNSGRARTGELFF. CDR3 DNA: TGTGCCAGCAGCAATAGCGGGAGGGCCAGAACCGGGGAGCTGTTTTTT.

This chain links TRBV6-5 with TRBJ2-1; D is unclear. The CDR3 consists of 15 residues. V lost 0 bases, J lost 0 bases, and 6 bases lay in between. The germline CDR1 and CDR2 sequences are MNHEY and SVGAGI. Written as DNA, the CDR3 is TGTGCCAGCAGTTACTCGGGCAACTCCTACAATGAGCAGTTCTTC. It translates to CASSYSGNSYNEQFF.

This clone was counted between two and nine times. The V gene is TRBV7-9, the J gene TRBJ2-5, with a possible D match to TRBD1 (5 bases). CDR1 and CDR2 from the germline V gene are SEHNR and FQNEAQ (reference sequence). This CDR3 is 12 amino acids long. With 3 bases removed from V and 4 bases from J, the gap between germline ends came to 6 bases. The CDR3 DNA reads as TGTGCCAGCAGCTTTAGGGGAGAGACCCAGTACTTC. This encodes CASSFRGETQYF.

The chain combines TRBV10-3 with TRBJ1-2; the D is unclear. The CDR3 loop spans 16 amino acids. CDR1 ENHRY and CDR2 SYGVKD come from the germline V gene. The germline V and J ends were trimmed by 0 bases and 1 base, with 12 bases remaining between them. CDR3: CAISESNTLFNYGYTF. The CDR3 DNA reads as TGTGCCATCAGTGAGTCAAACACCCTTTTTAACTATGGCTACACCTTC.